A selection of T cell receptor beta chains follows, all from one sample in a study of T-cell reconstitution after alpha-beta-depleted transplantation in children. Each CDR3 protein gets one entry after TCRdb re-called the PCR reads with MiXCR. The table includes under 750,000 distinct CDR3 sequences, roughly 23% detected once. The material was PBMCs, mostly from graft donor cells, obtained 360 days after TCRalphabeta/CD19-depleted stem cell transplant. The receptors stem from a boy less than two years old who had a stem cell transplant for acute myeloid leukemia, so the T cells may come from the graft donor. The CDR3 runs from the conserved cysteine through the conserved F or W. A D gene is named only where the DNA matches it firmly. Only some rows state a clone size, as once, few, many or a class for expanded clones.

clone_size	d_call	v_call	j_call	cdr3_nt	cdr3_aa
.	TRBD2	TRBV6-5	TRBJ2-1	TGTGCCAGCAGTTACGGATCTAGCGGGGGGGCTGATGAGCAGTTCTTC	CASSYGSSGGADEQFF
.	TRBD1	TRBV13	TRBJ2-3	TGTGCCAGCAGCTCGCGCCACGACAGGGCTGAGACAGATACGCAGTATTTT	CASSSRHDRAETDTQYF
once	TRBD1	TRBV28	TRBJ1-2	TGTGCCAGCAGTGCCAGGACAGGGGGAGGAGATGGCTACACCTTC	CASSARTGGGDGYTF
.	.	TRBV15	TRBJ2-1	TGTGCCACCAGCAGAGGCCTTATGACACAATGGGGCCACGATGAGCAGTTCTTC	CATSRGLMTQWGHDEQFF
few	TRBD1	TRBV12-3/TRBV12-4	TRBJ2-2	TGTGCCAGCGGGGTGGGGACAGCCGAAGTTTACACCGGGGAGCTGTTTTTT	CASGVGTAEVYTGELFF
.	TRBD2	TRBV4-3	TRBJ2-3	TGCGCCAGCAGCCAAGACCTAGCGGGGGGGCCTAGAGATACGCAGTATTTT	CASSQDLAGGPRDTQYF
few	TRBD2	TRBV20-1	TRBJ2-1	TGCAGTGCTAGAGGTGGTAGCGGGGGCCCCTACAATGAGCAGTTCTTC	CSARGGSGGPYNEQFF
.	TRBD2	TRBV12-3/TRBV12-4	TRBJ2-3	TGTGCCAGCAGTTTAGGTCTAGCGGTCCCCGGCACAGATACGCAGTATTTT	CASSLGLAVPGTDTQYF
few	.	TRBV28	TRBJ2-1	TGTGCCAGCAGCGTTCCGGGGAGTGGAGACAATGAGCAGTTCTTC	CASSVPGSGDNEQFF
.	TRBD2	TRBV20-1	TRBJ2-3	TGCAGTGCATATAGCGGGGGGAACACAGATACGCAGTATTTT	CSAYSGGNTDTQYF
.	TRBD1	TRBV11-1	TRBJ1-2	TGTGCCAGCAGCGTCGGGACAGGGCAAGGCTACACCTTC	CASSVGTGQGYTF
.	TRBD1	TRBV5-1	TRBJ1-2	TGCGCCAGCAGCTTGGAAGGGGACAGCATCTTC	CASSLEGDSIF
.	TRBD1	TRBV6-5	TRBJ1-4	TGTGCCAGCAGTTACCCGCGGACAGGATCAGCTGATGAAAAACTGTTTTTT	CASSYPRTGSADEKLFF
many	.	TRBV6-2/TRBV6-3	TRBJ2-1	TGTGCCAGCAGGGGACACAATGAGCAGTTCTTC	CASRGHNEQFF
.	TRBD1	TRBV6-2/TRBV6-3	TRBJ2-1	TGTGCCAGCACAAGACAGGGCACGGGGTACAATGAGCAGTTCTTC	CASTRQGTGYNEQFF
many	.	TRBV4-3	TRBJ1-4	TGCGCCAGCAGCCAGGGAGCAACTAATGAAAAACTGTTTTTT	CASSQGATNEKLFF
many	.	TRBV2	TRBJ2-7	TGTGCCAGCACGCGGGACGCCGGCTCCTACGAGCAGTACTTC	CASTRDAGSYEQYF
many	TRBD2	TRBV12-3/TRBV12-4	TRBJ2-2	TGTGCCAGCAGTTTGGGTCCAGCGGGGGTGTTCGGGGAGCTGTTTTTT	CASSLGPAGVFGELFF
many	.	TRBV4-3	TRBJ2-3	TGCGCCAGCAGCCAAGGCGGCCCCTGGGATACGCAGTATTTT	CASSQGGPWDTQYF
.	.	TRBV6-5	TRBJ2-3	TGTGCCAGCAGTTTCTACAGGGATTCCACAGATACGCAGTATTTT	CASSFYRDSTDTQYF
.	TRBD1	TRBV12-3/TRBV12-4	TRBJ2-7	TGTGCCAGCAGTTTTAGACAGGGAGTCCACGAGCAGTACTTC	CASSFRQGVHEQYF
.	TRBD2	TRBV7-2	TRBJ2-3	TGTGCCAGCAGCTTAGAACTAGCGGCCAACAGGGATACGCAGTATTTT	CASSLELAANRDTQYF
many	.	TRBV5-1	TRBJ2-1	TGCGCCAGCAGCTTGGAACAGGGATCGTGGAATGAGCAGTTCTTC	CASSLEQGSWNEQFF
.	TRBD1	TRBV12-3/TRBV12-4	TRBJ2-1	TGTGCCAGCAACAGGGACAGTCCCAATGAGCAGTTCTTC	CASNRDSPNEQFF
.	TRBD2	TRBV7-2	TRBJ2-7	TGTGCCAGCAGCATCGGGGCGGGGGGCGTCTACGAGCAGTACTTC	CASSIGAGGVYEQYF
.	.	TRBV3-1	TRBJ1-1	TGTACCAGCTGTTCTTCCTCCAACATAGGAGCTTTCTTT	CTSCSSSNIGAFF
.	TRBD2	TRBV29-1	TRBJ2-1	TGCAGCGTTGAAAGCGGGGGGGCCAATGAGCAGTTCTTC	CSVESGGANEQFF
.	.	TRBV2	TRBJ2-3	TGTGCCAGCAGTGAGATAGTGCCTAGCACAGATACGCAGTATTTT	CASSEIVPSTDTQYF
few	.	TRBV5-6	TRBJ2-1	TGTGCCAGCAGCCCCGACATCACAGGCCACAATGAGCAGTTCTTC	CASSPDITGHNEQFF
.	TRBD2	TRBV5-1	TRBJ2-2	TGCGCCAGCAGCTTGACGGGACTAGCGGGGCGCACCGGGGAGCTGTTTTTT	CASSLTGLAGRTGELFF
.	TRBD2	TRBV20-1	TRBJ2-5	TGCTGTGCTAGATTAGGGAGCGGGGCCCAAGAGACCCAGTACTTC	CCARLGSGAQETQYF